The 9 T cell receptor beta chains presented below share a single source sample, sequenced in a study of OX40 agonist ivuxolimab in advanced cancers. Some clones are missing from TCRdb's copy, which holds only in-frame ones; the method was immunoSEQ multiplex PCR. The table shows around 50,000 clones, with around nine tenths occurring only once. Here the sequenced sample was CD4+ or CD8+ T cells sorted from blood, taken in a trial of the OX40 agonist ivuxolimab. Receptors were obtained from an adult with an advanced solid tumor such as melanoma, head and neck, liver or kidney cancer.

The V gene is TRBV7-8, the J gene TRBJ2-3; D is ambiguous. CDR3 length equals 13 residues. Germline-derived CDR1 and CDR2 are SGHVS and FQNEAQ. Trimming pared 3 bases from V and 4 bases from J, leaving 8 bases between. CDR3 amino acids: CASSFTESDTQYF. Written as DNA, the CDR3 is TGTGCCAGCAGCTTCACCGAGTCAGATACGCAGTATTTT.

This clone is a singleton in its sample. This chain joins TRBV5-1 and TRBJ2-5, with D possibly matching TRBD1 (5 bases). The CDR3 has 14 amino acids. Germline V gives CDR1 SGHRS, CDR2 YFSETQ. Trimming left V 2 bases short and J 3 bases short, with 11 bases between. Here the CDR3 reads CASSLQAVEETQYF. DNA of the CDR3: TGCGCCAGCAGCTTACAGGCCGTAGAAGAGACCCAGTACTTC.

The chain uses TRBV28 and TRBJ1-4, with D possibly being TRBD1 (6 bases). The CDR3 contains 18 residues. V lost 5 bases to trimming and J lost 0 bases, with 19 bases between them. Germline CDR1 is MDHEN and CDR2 is SYDVKM. The CDR3 is CASSTRAWTVATNEKLFF. For the CDR3, the DNA is TGTGCCAGCAGTACCAGGGCCTGGACAGTAGCAACTAATGAAAAACTGTTTTTT.

V gene TRBV7-3 combines with J gene TRBJ2-1, with 10 bases aligning to TRBD2. V shed 4 bases, J shed 16 bases, and the junction held 4 bases outside the gene matches. This CDR3 contains 11 residues. In germline, CDR1 is SGHTA, CDR2 FQGTGA. The CDR3 DNA reads as TGTGCCAGCAGCTCCGGGACTAGCGTCTTCTTC. It specifies CASSSGTSVFF.

The J gene is TRBJ2-3, the V gene TRBV18, with 9 bases that match TRBD2. CDR3 length equals 16 residues. CDR1 is KGHSH, CDR2 LQKENI, per germline. The ends lost 3 bases at V and 0 bases at J; junction bases unmatched: 4. The CDR3 DNA follows: TGTGCCAGCTCACCTCTTACTAGCGGGAGCACAGATACGCAGTATTTT. Translation gives CASSPLTSGSTDTQYF.

This clone was counted only a few times. The DNA of the CDR3 is TGTGCCAGCAGTGAAGTCCTCGAGCAGTACTTC. Translated: CASSEVLEQYF. The V and J genes are TRBV2 and TRBJ2-7, with D unclear. CDR1 is SNHLY, CDR2 FYNNEI, per germline. The CDR3 has 11 residues. V lost 1 base, J lost 6 bases, and 4 bases lay in between.

The genes are TRBV28 and TRBJ1-2; no definite D call. CDR3 length equals 13 residues. Trimming took 3 bases from V and 5 from J, leaving 10 bases between them. Germline V CDR1 and CDR2: MDHEN, SYDVKM. The CDR3: CASSLKSAYGYTF. CDR3 nucleotide sequence: TGTGCCAGCAGTTTGAAATCAGCTTATGGCTACACCTTC.

The sample holds a few counts of this clone. The CDR3 region has the DNA TGTGCCAGCAGCCCGACTGTAGAAGCTTTCTTT. Residues: CASSPTVEAFF. V gene TRBV7-9 combines with J gene TRBJ1-1; no firm D call. CDR3 size: 11 residues. V lost 5 bases and J 8 bases, leaving 9 bases between the germline ends. Germline CDR1 SEHNR, CDR2 FQNEAQ (reference sequence).

This clone was seen a few times. The rearrangement uses TRBV9 and TRBJ2-3; 7 bases map to TRBD2. The CDR3 consists of 16 residues. V gave up 3 bases and J gave up 2 bases; unmatched junction bases: 9. Germline loops: CDR1 SGDLS, CDR2 YYNGEE. The CDR3 coding sequence is TGTGCCAGCAGCGGGGGACTACAGTTCATCACAGATACGCAGTATTTT. This codes for CASSGGLQFITDTQYF.